This is a list of T cell receptor beta chains from one sample in a study of cytomegalovirus exposure and HLA in healthy donors. Clones were sequenced by immunoSEQ multiplex PCR, and TCRdb holds only the in-frame ones, with some missing. The repertoire consists of 110,000 to 150,000 clones, with 70% to 85% occurring once and the leading ten covering under 2%. Sequenced input: PBMCs. These receptors were collected from a woman in her thirties or forties in good health and CMV-seronegative. The conserved cysteine and the conserved F or W are not part of the CDR3 here.

TRBV6-1	TRBJ2-7	ATESPAFNSEQY
TRBV7-8	TRBJ2-3	ASSLDVQPLPGDTQY
TRBV6-1	TRBJ1-4	ASSDSFELF
TRBV7-9	TRBJ2-3	SSSLELAGTQY
TRBV7-6	TRBJ2-7	ASSLRLAGTYEQY
TRBV5-1	TRBJ2-1	ASSLEASGHNEQF
TRBV18	TRBJ2-1	ASSPLGTNHNEQF
TRBV7-3	TRBJ2-7	ASSLGGYYEQY
TRBV5-1	TRBJ1-2	ASSKGQGGGYT
TRBV19	TRBJ2-1	ATTRTSGINEQF
TRBV7-6	NA	ASSRDTSYEQY